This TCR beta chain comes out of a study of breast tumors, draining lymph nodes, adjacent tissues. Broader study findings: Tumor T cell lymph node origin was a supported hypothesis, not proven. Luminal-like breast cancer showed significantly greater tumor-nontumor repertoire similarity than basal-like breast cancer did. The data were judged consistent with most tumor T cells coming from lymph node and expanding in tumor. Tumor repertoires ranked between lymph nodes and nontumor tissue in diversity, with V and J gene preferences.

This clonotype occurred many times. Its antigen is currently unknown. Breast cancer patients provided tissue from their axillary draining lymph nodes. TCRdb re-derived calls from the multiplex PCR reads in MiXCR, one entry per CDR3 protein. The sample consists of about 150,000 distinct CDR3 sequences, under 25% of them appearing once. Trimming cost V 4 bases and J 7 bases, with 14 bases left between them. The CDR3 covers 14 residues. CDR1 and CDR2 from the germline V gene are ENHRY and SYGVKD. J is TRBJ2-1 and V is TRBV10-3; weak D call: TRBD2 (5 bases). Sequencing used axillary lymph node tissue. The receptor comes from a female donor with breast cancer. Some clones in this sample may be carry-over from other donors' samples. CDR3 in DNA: TGTGCCATCAGTGGTGGGAGAAGGTTTAATGAGCAGTTCTTC. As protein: CAISGGRRFNEQFF.